This T cell receptor (beta chain) derives from a study of tumor-infiltrating lymphocytes in primary liver carcinoma. Study overall: There were tumors of stage T1-T3 N0M0, each 4.2 to 10 cm across. Findings and caveats of the study: Researchers found tumor-adjacent and tumor-blood pairs overlapped less than tumor region pairs.

The investigators made TCR beta cDNA from about 0.45 ug total RNA, using a constant-region primer. Sequencing libraries for TCR beta derived from three nested multiplex PCR rounds that used slightly modified ARM-PCR. Two initial PCR rounds of about 11 cycles each paired TRBV1-TRBV30 forward primers with a C-beta reverse primer. Via MiXCR, TCRdb re-called the multiplex PCR reads, giving one row per CDR3 protein. Of 90,000 to 110,000 distinct CDR3 sequences listed, about four fifths are singletons. Both RNA and DNA were isolated together from approximately 20-30 mg of bulk tissue that had not been sorted. Patients underwent surgical resection for primary liver carcinoma. Over 85% of the cells were viable tumor cells in every tumor sample. A note on this clonotype: Its matching antigen is unknown. A read error may account for a junction end that differs from germline.

Germline CDR1 SGHAT, CDR2 FQNNGV. The CDR3 is made up of 16 amino acids. This receptor was obtained from a man aged 40-49 years with primary liver carcinoma and hepatitis B virus infection. The sample was liver tumor tissue from sampling region 3. The subset was: tumor region T3, left-lateral pole. The genes are TRBV11-2 and TRBJ2-3, with 10 nucleotides matching TRBD1. CDR3 loop: CVSSPWTGGDTDTHYF. DNA for the CDR3: TGTGTCAGCAGCCCGTGGACAGGGGGAGACACAGATACGCATTATTTC.